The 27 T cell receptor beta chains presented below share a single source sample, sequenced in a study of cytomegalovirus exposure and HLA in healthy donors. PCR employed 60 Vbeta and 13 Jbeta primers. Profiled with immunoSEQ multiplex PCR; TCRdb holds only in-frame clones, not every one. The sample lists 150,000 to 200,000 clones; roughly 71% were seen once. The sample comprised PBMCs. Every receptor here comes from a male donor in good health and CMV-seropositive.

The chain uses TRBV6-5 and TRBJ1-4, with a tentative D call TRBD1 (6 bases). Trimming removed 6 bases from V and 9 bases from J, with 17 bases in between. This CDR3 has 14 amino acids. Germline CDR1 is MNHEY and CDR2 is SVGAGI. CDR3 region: CASSTQGAGKKLFF. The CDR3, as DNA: TGTGCCAGCAGCACACAGGGAGCTGGTAAAAAACTGTTTTTT.

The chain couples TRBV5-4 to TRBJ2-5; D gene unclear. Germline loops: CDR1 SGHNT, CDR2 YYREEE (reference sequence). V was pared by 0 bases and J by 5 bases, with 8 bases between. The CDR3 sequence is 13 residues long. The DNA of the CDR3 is TGTGCCAGCAGCTTGGCCTTTCGGGAGACCCAGTACTTC. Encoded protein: CASSLAFRETQYF.

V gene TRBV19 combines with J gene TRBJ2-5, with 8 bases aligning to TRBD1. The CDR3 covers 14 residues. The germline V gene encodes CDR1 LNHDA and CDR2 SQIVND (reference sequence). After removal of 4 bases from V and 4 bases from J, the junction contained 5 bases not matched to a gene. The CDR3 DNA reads TGTGCCAGTAGTAAGGACAGGGAGTCAGAGACCCAGTACTTC. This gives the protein CASSKDRESETQYF. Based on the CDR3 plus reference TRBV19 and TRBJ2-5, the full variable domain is DGGITQSPKYLFRKEGQNVTLSCEQNLNHDAMYWYRQDPGQGLRLIYYSQIVNDFQKGDIAEGYSVSREKKESFPLTVTSAQKNPTAFYLCASSKDRESETQYFGPGTRLLVL.

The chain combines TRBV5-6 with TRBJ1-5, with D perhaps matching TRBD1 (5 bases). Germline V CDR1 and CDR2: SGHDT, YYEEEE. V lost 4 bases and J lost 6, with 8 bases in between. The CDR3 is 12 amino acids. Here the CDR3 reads CASSVGVQPQHF. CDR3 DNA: TGTGCCAGCAGCGTAGGGGTTCAGCCCCAGCATTTT.

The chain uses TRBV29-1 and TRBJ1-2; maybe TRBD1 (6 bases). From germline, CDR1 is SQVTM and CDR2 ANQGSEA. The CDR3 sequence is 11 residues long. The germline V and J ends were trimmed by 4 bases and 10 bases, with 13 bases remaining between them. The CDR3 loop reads CSVVVGQNYTF. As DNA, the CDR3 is TGCAGCGTTGTGGTTGGACAGAACTACACCTTC. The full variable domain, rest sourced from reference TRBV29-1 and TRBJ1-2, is SAVISQKPSRDICQRGTSLTIQCQVDSQVTMMFWYRQQPGQSLTLIATANQGSEATYESGFVIDKFPISRPNLTFSTLTVSNMSPEDSSIYLCSVVVGQNYTFGSGTRLTVV.

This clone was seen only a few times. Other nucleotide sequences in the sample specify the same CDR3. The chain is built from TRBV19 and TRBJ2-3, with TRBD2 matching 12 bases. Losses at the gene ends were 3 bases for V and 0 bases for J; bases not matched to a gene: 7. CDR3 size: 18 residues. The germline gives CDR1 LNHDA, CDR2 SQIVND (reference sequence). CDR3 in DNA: TGTGCCAGTAGTATTCGGGGACTAGCGGGTGCTAGCACAGATACGCAGTATTTT. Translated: CASSIRGLAGASTDTQYF.

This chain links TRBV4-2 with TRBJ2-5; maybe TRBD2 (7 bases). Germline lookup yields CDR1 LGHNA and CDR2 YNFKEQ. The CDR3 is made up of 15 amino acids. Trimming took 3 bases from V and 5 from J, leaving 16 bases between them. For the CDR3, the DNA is TGTGCCAGCAGCCAGGTCCGGGGGGCGAGCGAGACCCAGTACTTC. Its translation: CASSQVRGASETQYF.

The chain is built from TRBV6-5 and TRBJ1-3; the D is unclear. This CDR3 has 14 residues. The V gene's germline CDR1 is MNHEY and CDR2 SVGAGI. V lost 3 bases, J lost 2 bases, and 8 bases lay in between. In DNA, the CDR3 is TGTGCCAGCAGTTATCAGTCCGCTGGAAACACCATATATTTT. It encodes CASSYQSAGNTIYF.

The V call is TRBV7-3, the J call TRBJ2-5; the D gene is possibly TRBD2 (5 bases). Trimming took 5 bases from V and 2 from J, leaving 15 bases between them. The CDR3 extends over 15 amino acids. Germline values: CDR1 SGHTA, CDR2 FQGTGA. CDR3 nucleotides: TGTGCCAGCAGCCCTGCTCGAGGGCCACAAGAGACCCAGTACTTC. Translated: CASSPARGPQETQYF.

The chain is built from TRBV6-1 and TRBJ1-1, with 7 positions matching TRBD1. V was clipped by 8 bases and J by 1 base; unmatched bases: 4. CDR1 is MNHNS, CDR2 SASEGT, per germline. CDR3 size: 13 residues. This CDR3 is CASYNRGNTEAFF. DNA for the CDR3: TGTGCCAGCTACAACAGGGGGAACACTGAAGCTTTCTTT.

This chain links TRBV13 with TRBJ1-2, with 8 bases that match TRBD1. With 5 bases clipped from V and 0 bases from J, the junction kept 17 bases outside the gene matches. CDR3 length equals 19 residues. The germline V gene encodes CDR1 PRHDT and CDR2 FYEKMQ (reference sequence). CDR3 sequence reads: CASSTTAPDRDFSNYGYTF. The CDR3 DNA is TGTGCCAGCAGCACTACAGCGCCGGACAGGGACTTTTCTAACTATGGCTACACCTTC.

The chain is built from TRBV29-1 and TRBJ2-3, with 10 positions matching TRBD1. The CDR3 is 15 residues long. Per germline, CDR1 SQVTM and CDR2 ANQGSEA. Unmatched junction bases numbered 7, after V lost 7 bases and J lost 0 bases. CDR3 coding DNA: TGCAGCGCTGCGGACAGGGGGGTTAGCACAGATACGCAGTATTTT. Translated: CSAADRGVSTDTQYF.

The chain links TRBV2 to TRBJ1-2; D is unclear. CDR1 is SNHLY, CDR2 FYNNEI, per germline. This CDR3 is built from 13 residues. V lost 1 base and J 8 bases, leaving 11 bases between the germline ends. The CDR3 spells CASSEVNRGGYTF. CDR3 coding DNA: TGTGCCAGCAGTGAAGTTAATAGAGGCGGCTACACCTTC.

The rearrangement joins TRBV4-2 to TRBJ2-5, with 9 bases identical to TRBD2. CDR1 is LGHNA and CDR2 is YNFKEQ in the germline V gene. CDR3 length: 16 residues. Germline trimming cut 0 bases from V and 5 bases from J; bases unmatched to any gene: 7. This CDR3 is CASSQERAGGPETQYF. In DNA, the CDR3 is TGTGCCAGCAGCCAAGAACGGGCGGGGGGGCCGGAGACCCAGTACTTC.

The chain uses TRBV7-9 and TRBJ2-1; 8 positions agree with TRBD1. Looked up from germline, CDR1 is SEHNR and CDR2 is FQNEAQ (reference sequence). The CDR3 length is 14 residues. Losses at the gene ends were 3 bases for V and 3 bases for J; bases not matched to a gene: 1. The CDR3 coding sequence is TGTGCCAGCAGCTTGACAGGGGACTACAATGAGCAGTTCTTC. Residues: CASSLTGDYNEQFF.

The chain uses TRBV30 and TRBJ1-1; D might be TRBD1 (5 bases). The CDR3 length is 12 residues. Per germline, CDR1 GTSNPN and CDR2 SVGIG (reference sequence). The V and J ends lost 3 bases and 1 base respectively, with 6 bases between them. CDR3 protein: CAWSQGNTEAFF. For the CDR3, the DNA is TGTGCCTGGAGCCAGGGGAACACTGAAGCTTTCTTT. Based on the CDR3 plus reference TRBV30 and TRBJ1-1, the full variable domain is SQTIHQWPATLVQPVGSPLSLECTVEGTSNPNLYWYRQAAGRGLQLLFYSVGIGQISSEVPQNLSASRPQDRQFILSSKKLLLSDSGFYLCAWSQGNTEAFFGQGTRLTVV.

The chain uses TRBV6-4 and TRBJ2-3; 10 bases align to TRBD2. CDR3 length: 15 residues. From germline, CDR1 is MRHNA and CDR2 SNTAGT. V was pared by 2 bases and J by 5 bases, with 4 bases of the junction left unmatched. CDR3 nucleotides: TGTGCCAGCAGTGACAAGCGGGGGGGGCTAGATACGCAGTATTTT. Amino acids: CASSDKRGGLDTQYF.

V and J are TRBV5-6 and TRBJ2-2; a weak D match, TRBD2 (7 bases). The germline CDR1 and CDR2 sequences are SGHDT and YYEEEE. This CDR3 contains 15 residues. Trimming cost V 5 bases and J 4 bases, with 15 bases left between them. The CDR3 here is CASRLRGGGTGELFF. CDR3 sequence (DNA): TGTGCCAGCAGGCTCAGGGGAGGGGGCACCGGGGAGCTGTTTTTT.

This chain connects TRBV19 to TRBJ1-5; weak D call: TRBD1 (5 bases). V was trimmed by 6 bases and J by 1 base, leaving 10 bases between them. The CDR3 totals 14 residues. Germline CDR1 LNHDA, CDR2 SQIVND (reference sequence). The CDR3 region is CASSRQRSNQPQHF. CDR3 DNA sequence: TGTGCCAGTAGCCGACAGAGAAGCAATCAGCCCCAGCATTTT.

CDR3 nucleotide sequence: TGTGCCAGCAGCTTAGGGGGGGGCAGTTACTACGAGCAGTACTTC. Amino acids: CASSLGGGSYYEQYF. The chain employs TRBV7-6 and TRBJ2-7, with a possible D match to TRBD2 (7 bases). V lost 1 base and J 3 bases, leaving 13 bases between the germline ends. The germline CDR1 and CDR2 sequences are SGHVS and FNYEAQ. The CDR3 consists of 15 residues.

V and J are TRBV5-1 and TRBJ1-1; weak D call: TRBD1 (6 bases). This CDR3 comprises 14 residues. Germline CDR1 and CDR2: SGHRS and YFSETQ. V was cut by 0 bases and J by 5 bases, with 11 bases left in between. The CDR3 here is CASSLGGQWTEAFF. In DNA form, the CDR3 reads TGCGCCAGCAGCTTGGGGGGGCAATGGACTGAAGCTTTCTTT.

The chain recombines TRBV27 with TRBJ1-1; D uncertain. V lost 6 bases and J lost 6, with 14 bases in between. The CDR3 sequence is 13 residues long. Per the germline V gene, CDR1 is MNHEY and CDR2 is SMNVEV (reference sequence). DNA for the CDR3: TGTGCCAGCAGCAATCGTATGAGCTCTGAAGCTTTCTTT. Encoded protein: CASSNRMSSEAFF.

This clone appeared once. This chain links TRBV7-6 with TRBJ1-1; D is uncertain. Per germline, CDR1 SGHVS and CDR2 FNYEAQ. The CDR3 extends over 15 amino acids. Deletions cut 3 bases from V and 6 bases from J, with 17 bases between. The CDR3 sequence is CASSLLLPGVSEAFF. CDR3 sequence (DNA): TGTGCCAGCAGCTTGCTACTCCCGGGAGTTTCTGAAGCTTTCTTT.

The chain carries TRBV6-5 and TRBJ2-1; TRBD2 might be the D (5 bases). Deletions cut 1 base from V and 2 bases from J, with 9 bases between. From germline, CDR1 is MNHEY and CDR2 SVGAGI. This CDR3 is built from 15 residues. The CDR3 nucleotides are TGTGCCAGCAGTTACTTGGAAGCGGCCTACAATGAGCAGTTCTTC. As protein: CASSYLEAAYNEQFF.

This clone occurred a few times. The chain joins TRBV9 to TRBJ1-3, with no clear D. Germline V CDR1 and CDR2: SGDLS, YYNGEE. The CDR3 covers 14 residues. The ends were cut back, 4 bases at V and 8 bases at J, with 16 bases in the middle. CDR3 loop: CASSQRRLEDTIYF. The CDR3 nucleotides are TGTGCCAGCAGCCAGCGTAGATTGGAGGACACCATATATTTT.

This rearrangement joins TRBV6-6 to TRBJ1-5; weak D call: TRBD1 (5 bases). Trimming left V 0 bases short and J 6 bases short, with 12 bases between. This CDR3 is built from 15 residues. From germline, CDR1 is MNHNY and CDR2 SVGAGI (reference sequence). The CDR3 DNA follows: TGTGCCAGCAGTTACTCAGCCAGGGCTACTCAGCCCCAGCATTTT. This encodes CASSYSARATQPQHF.

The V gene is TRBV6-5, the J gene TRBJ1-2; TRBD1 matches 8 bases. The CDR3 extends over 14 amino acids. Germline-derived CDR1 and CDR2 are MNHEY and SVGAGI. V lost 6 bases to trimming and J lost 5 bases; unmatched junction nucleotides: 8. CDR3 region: CASRETGAGYGYTF. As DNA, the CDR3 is TGTGCCAGCAGGGAGACAGGGGCGGGATATGGCTACACCTTC.